This TCR beta chain was recovered during a study of Ad26.COV2.S vaccination and SARS-CoV-2 variants. Across the whole study: By the intramuscular route, Ad26.COV2.S was given once, or twice 56 days apart. Whole-study results and caveats: The authors reported substantial breadth in spike-specific CD8+ and CD4+ T cell responses after vaccination.

Treatment of the sample: roughly 18 received Ad26.COV2.S at low or high dose, single or two shots; several received placebo; per-sample allocation not given. The investigators took samples on day 63 after the first vaccine or placebo injection. Wuhan-strain SARS-CoV-2 spike was expressed by the Ad26 vector that made up the vaccine. Profiled with immunoSEQ multiplex PCR; TCRdb holds only in-frame clones, not every one. The sample shows around 320,000 clones, around 87% of them seen only once. Germline V lookup: CDR1 SGHTS, CDR2 YDEGEE. V lost 2 bases and J 2 bases, leaving 8 bases between the germline ends. The CDR3 contains 14 residues. Notes on this clone: Its antigen remains unidentified.

The TCR comes from a person between 18 and 65 years old who received the Ad26.COV2.S COVID-19 vaccine or a placebo. The chain joins TRBV5-8 to TRBJ1-5; D uncertain. The sample here was peripheral blood, taken in a trial of Ad26.COV2.S vaccine versus placebo. CDR3 protein: CASSFFVGNQPQHF. The CDR3, as DNA: TGTGCCAGCAGCTTTTTCGTGGGCAATCAGCCCCAGCATTTT.